The 23 T cell receptor beta chains below were found in one sample sequenced in a study of identical twins' blood T cells. One entry per CDR3 protein results from TCRdb running MiXCR on the 5' RACE reads. The sample lists fewer than 450,000 distinct CDR3 sequences; roughly 30% were seen once. Sequencing input: PBMCs. The receptors here all came from a woman aged 18 to 55 in good health.

This clonotype showed up many times. The V gene is TRBV9, the J gene TRBJ1-2; D not certain. Germline loops: CDR1 SGDLS, CDR2 YYNGEE. V lost 4 bases and J 8 bases, leaving 18 bases between the germline ends. The CDR3 sequence is 14 residues long. CDR3 bases: TGTGCCAGCAGCCCAGATTTGCCAGCGAGAGGCTACACCTTC. It specifies CASSPDLPARGYTF.

The chain employs TRBV5-1 and TRBJ2-3, with D possibly being TRBD1 (6 bases). This CDR3 spans 10 amino acids. In germline, CDR1 is SGHRS, CDR2 YFSETQ. V gave up 2 bases and J gave up 14 bases, with 9 bases separating them. CDR3 sequence reads: CASSLGQWYF. The DNA of the CDR3 is TGCGCCAGCAGCTTAGGACAGTGGTATTTT.

Turning to this clonotype: A read error may produce the germline difference seen at one junction end. The rearrangement uses TRBV7-3 and TRBJ1-1; maybe TRBD1 (6 bases). In germline, CDR1 is SGHTA, CDR2 FQGTGA. CDR3 length equals 13 residues. This CDR3 reads CASSEQGNTEDFF. DNA for the CDR3: TGTGCCAGCAGCGAGCAGGGGAACACTGAAGATTTCTTT.

V usage is TRBV28 and J usage is TRBJ1-6, with TRBD1 identical over 8 bases. CDR1 MDHEN and CDR2 SYDVKM come from the germline V gene. CDR3 size: 15 residues. V dropped 3 bases and J dropped 9; count of bases not matched to a gene: 7. The CDR3 sequence: CASSFQPGGGSPLHF. The CDR3, as DNA: TGTGCCAGCAGTTTCCAGCCAGGGGGCGGTTCACCCCTCCACTTT.

V and J are TRBV5-1 and TRBJ1-4; possible D gene TRBD1, 6 bases. CDR1 is SGHRS, CDR2 YFSETQ, per germline. CDR3 size: 16 residues. V dropped 0 bases and J dropped 4 bases, with 13 bases sitting between them. CDR3 sequence reads: CASSLGGGPSNEKLFF. The CDR3 DNA sequence: TGCGCCAGCAGCTTGGGTGGGGGGCCGAGTAATGAAAAACTGTTTTTT.

This rearrangement joins TRBV11-2 to TRBJ1-1, with a possible D match to TRBD1 (5 bases). CDR1 is SGHAT, CDR2 FQNNGV, per germline. V lost 4 bases to trimming and J lost 4 bases, with 13 bases between them. There are 14 residues in the CDR3. CDR3 in DNA: TGTGCCAGCAGCTCGGGGGATTTACCCACTGAAGCTTTCTTT. Translating gives CASSSGDLPTEAFF.

This clonotype was recorded many times. The rearrangement joins TRBV10-1 to TRBJ2-7, with D unresolved. The length of the CDR3 is 13 residues. The germline V gene has CDR1 WNHNN and CDR2 SYGVQD (reference sequence). Deletions cut 0 bases from V and 4 bases from J, with 7 bases between. The CDR3 DNA is TGCGCCAGCAGTGAGTCCAACGGGTACGAGCAGTACTTC. It yields the protein CASSESNGYEQYF.

This sequence joins TRBV7-9 and TRBJ1-1; D gene ambiguous. The CDR3 has 13 residues. The ends were cut back, 4 bases at V and 4 bases at J, with 10 bases in the middle. The germline CDR1 and CDR2 sequences are SEHNR and FQNEAQ (reference sequence). CDR3 in amino acids: CASSSSALTEAFF. The CDR3, as DNA: TGTGCCAGCAGCTCATCCGCGCTCACTGAAGCTTTCTTT.

The chain employs TRBV20-1 and TRBJ2-1; the match to TRBD2 covers 10 bases. Germline lookup yields CDR1 DFQATT and CDR2 SNEGSKA (reference sequence). The CDR3 spans 15 residues. With 3 bases clipped from V and 5 bases from J, the junction kept 7 bases outside the gene matches. The chain's CDR3 is CSARGPSGRNNEQFF. The DNA of the CDR3 is TGCAGTGCTAGGGGGCCTAGCGGGAGAAACAATGAGCAGTTCTTC.

This clonotype has at least ten counts. The chain couples TRBV2 to TRBJ1-5; tentative D call: TRBD1 (6 bases). The CDR3 length is 14 residues. Trimming shortened V by 3 bases and J by 5 bases, and 11 bases separated the two germline ends. Germline V gene sequence: CDR1 SNHLY, CDR2 FYNNEI. The CDR3 coding sequence is TGTGCCAGCAGTGACCGACAGGTCTATCAGCCCCAGCATTTT. It codes for CASSDRQVYQPQHF.

This rearrangement joins TRBV5-1 to TRBJ1-1; D is possibly TRBD1 (5 bases). Germline CDR1 is SGHRS and CDR2 is YFSETQ. This CDR3 has 15 amino acids. Trimming removed 6 bases from V and 1 base from J, with 16 bases in between. Here the CDR3 reads CASNARGGGNTEAFF. CDR3 sequence (DNA): TGCGCCAGCAATGCGAGGGGCGGTGGGAACACTGAAGCTTTCTTT.

This clonotype has just a few counts. V and J are TRBV4-2 and TRBJ1-6; no reliable D call. The CDR3 loop spans 15 amino acids. Per germline, CDR1 LGHNA and CDR2 YNFKEQ. V was shortened by 0 bases and J by 7 bases, with 10 bases between the two germline ends. CDR3 sequence: CASSQEWRENSPLHF. CDR3 coding DNA: TGTGCCAGCAGCCAAGAATGGAGGGAAAATTCACCCCTCCACTTT.

This clonotype appeared a few times. The chain employs TRBV29-1 and TRBJ1-2; the D gene is possibly TRBD1 (6 bases). The CDR3 totals 12 residues. The germline CDR1 and CDR2 sequences are SQVTM and ANQGSEA. With 4 bases removed from V and 4 bases from J, the gap between germline ends came to 10 bases. CDR3 residues: CSVVGAGYGYTF. The CDR3 region has the DNA TGCAGCGTTGTGGGGGCTGGCTATGGCTACACCTTC.

This clonotype was picked up a small number of times. CDR3 protein: CASSLDFSYNEQFF. Written as DNA, the CDR3 is TGTGCCAGCTCCTTAGACTTCTCCTACAATGAGCAGTTCTTC. The chain employs TRBV6-1 and TRBJ2-1; D is unclear. The CDR3 has 14 amino acids. The germline gives CDR1 MNHNS, CDR2 SASEGT. V gave up 8 bases and J gave up 0 bases, with 11 bases separating them.

The rearrangement uses TRBV5-1 and TRBJ2-2, with a possible D match to TRBD2 (5 bases). The CDR3 loop spans 14 amino acids. The V end was cut by 0 bases, the J end by 6 bases, with 9 bases between. In germline, CDR1 is SGHRS, CDR2 YFSETQ. CDR3 sequence: CASSLGGAAGELFF. CDR3 nucleotides: TGCGCCAGCAGCTTGGGAGGAGCGGCCGGGGAGCTGTTTTTT.

The rearrangement uses TRBV5-1 and TRBJ2-1, with 9 bases lining up with TRBD2. Trimming at V came to 4 bases and at J to 4 bases, leaving 9 bases not matched to a gene. This CDR3 comprises 16 residues. Per the germline V gene, CDR1 is SGHRS and CDR2 is YFSETQ. The CDR3 DNA sequence: TGCGCCAGCAGCCAGACCTTAGCGGGGGTTTACAATGAGCAGTTCTTC. As protein: CASSQTLAGVYNEQFF.

This clonotype was counted ten times or more. This chain links TRBV3-1 with TRBJ1-2; TRBD1 might be the D (5 bases). CDR1 is LGHDT, CDR2 YNNKEL, per germline (reference sequence). Trimming left V 0 bases short and J 3 bases short, with 14 bases between. The CDR3 totals 16 residues. The CDR3 DNA follows: TGTGCCAGCAGCCAAGATCTTCGGGGGGGAGACTATGGCTACACCTTC. It yields the protein CASSQDLRGGDYGYTF.

This clonotype has a count of ten or more. This chain joins TRBV12-3 or TRBV12-4 and TRBJ2-3; D gene ambiguous. V dropped 4 bases and J dropped 2 bases, with 10 bases sitting between them. This CDR3 spans 14 amino acids. CDR3: CASSSPGPTDTQYF. In nucleotides, the CDR3 is TGTGCCAGCAGTTCCCCTGGACCCACAGATACGCAGTATTTT.

Details on this clonotype: Being one base from a much bigger clone, this may be a read error. The rearrangement uses TRBV29-1 and TRBJ1-5; D ambiguous. CDR1 and CDR2 from the germline V gene are SQVTM and ANQGSEA. The CDR3 is made up of 14 amino acids. This chain's CDR3 is CSVSSAGFNQHQHF. The CDR3 DNA follows: TGCAGCGTGAGCTCGGCGGGGTTCAATCAGCACCAGCATTTT.

This clonotype has just a few counts. V and J are TRBV19 and TRBJ2-7, with 11 bases that match TRBD2. The CDR3 is 20 residues long. After removal of 2 bases from V and 3 bases from J, the junction contained 18 bases not matched to a gene. Germline V gives CDR1 LNHDA, CDR2 SQIVND (reference sequence). CDR3 sequence (DNA): TGTGCCAGTAGTATATCACTGGGGTTTCATAGTACTAGCGGGGGCTACGAGCAGTACTTC. Residues: CASSISLGFHSTSGGYEQYF.

This clonotype was counted ten times or more. The chain employs TRBV20-1 and TRBJ1-2; 10 bases map to TRBD1. The CDR3 covers 13 residues. V shed 5 bases and J 4 bases; nucleotides not matched to a gene: 4. Germline CDR1 and CDR2: DFQATT and SNEGSKA (reference sequence). CDR3 in DNA: TGCAGTGCTCCATGGACAGGGGGCTATGGCTACACCTTC. Translated, it gives CSAPWTGGYGYTF.

The chain recombines TRBV18 with TRBJ2-1, with no clear D. CDR3 size: 14 residues. Germline V gene data show CDR1 as KGHSH and CDR2 as LQKENI. The ends were cut back, 3 bases at V and 0 bases at J, with 6 bases in the middle. In DNA, the CDR3 is TGTGCCAGCTCACCGCAAGGCTCCTACAATGAGCAGTTCTTC. This translates into CASSPQGSYNEQFF.

The chain employs TRBV2 and TRBJ2-1, with a tentative D call TRBD2 (6 bases). Germline loops: CDR1 SNHLY, CDR2 FYNNEI. CDR3 size: 14 residues. V was clipped by 2 bases and J by 3 bases, with 8 bases between them. The CDR3: CASSELASYNEQFF. The CDR3 nucleotides are TGTGCCAGCAGTGAACTAGCGAGCTACAATGAGCAGTTCTTC. Filled out from reference TRBV2 and TRBJ2-1, the complete variable domain reads EPEVTQTPSHQVTQMGQEVILRCVPISNHLYFYWYRQILGQKVEFLVSFYNNEISEKSEIFDDQFSVERPDGSNFTLKIRSTKLEDSAMYFCASSELASYNEQFFGPGTRLTVL.